The entry below gives a single T cell receptor (beta chain) sequence along with its context. The CDR3 covers 15 residues. V dropped 1 base and J dropped 1 base, with 11 bases sitting between them. Per germline, CDR1 SGHRS and CDR2 YFSETQ. The sample comes from a study of blood T cell repertoires in COVID-19. Whole-study context: COVID-19 samples from acute and convalescent phases originated in the United States, Italy and Spain.

Clones were sequenced by immunoSEQ multiplex PCR, and TCRdb holds only the in-frame ones, with some missing. The repertoire holds about 300,000 clones, with roughly 83% as singletons. The TCR was taken from a human donor with COVID-19, enrolled during active disease. The donor label of this sample is uncertain. The chain combines TRBV5-1 with TRBJ1-1, with D perhaps TRBD1 (5 bases). Sequencing used peripheral blood. The CDR3: CASSLFGQQNTEAFF. DNA for the CDR3: TGCGCCAGCAGCTTGTTTGGACAACAGAACACTGAAGCTTTCTTT.